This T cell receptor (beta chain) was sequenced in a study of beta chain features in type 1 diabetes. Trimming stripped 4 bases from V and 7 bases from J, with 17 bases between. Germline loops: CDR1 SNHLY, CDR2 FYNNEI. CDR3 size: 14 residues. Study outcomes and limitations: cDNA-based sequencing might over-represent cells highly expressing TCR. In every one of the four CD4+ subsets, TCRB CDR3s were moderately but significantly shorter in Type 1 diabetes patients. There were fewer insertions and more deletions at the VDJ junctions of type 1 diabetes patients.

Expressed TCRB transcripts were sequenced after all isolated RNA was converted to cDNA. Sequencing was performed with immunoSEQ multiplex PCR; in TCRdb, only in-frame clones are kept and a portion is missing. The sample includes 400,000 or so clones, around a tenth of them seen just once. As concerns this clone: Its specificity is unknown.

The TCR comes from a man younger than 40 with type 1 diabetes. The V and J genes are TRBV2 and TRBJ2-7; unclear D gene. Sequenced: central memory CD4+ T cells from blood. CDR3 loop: CASSGVVSGGEQYF. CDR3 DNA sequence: TGTGCCAGCAGTGGAGTGGTTTCGGGCGGAGAGCAGTACTTC.